These T cell receptor beta chains were read from a single sample in a study of technical replicates of blood from several donors. Some clones are missing from TCRdb's copy, which holds only in-frame ones; the method was immunoSEQ multiplex PCR. The sample lists tens of thousands of clones, roughly 90% occurring once. The sequenced sample was PBMCs. Receptors originate from a human donor in good health. Some clones in this sample may be carry-over from other donors' samples. Each CDR3 is given with its conserved first and last residue. D genes are given only for firm matches. Size tells how often a clone was seen (once, few, many) or the class of an expanded clone, and some rows leave it out.

j_gene: TRBJ2-1
d_gene: TRBD2
abundance: once
v_gene: TRBV5-1
CDR3aa: CASSLVLGLAGDEQFF
CDR3nt: TGCGCCAGCAGCTTGGTCCTGGGACTAGCGGGAGACGAGCAGTTCTTC

j_gene: TRBJ1-2
d_gene: .
abundance: .
v_gene: TRBV25-1
CDR3aa: CASSEYPLYCTF
CDR3nt: TGTGCCAGCAGTGAATACCCCCTCTACTGCACCTTC

j_gene: TRBJ2-3
d_gene: TRBD2
abundance: .
v_gene: TRBV18
CDR3aa: CASSPSASGGAGTQYF
CDR3nt: TGTGCCAGCTCACCATCGGCTAGCGGGGGGGCCGGGACGCAGTATTTT

j_gene: TRBJ2-3
d_gene: TRBD2
abundance: .
v_gene: TRBV10-3
CDR3aa: CAISGTRRGDTDTQYF
CDR3nt: TGTGCCATCAGTGGAACTAGGCGGGGGGACACAGATACGCAGTATTTT

j_gene: TRBJ2-5
d_gene: .
abundance: .
v_gene: TRBV18
CDR3aa: CASSPVEGLASQETQYF
CDR3nt: TGTGCCAGCTCACCAGTCGAGGGCCTAGCGTCTCAAGAGACCCAGTACTTC

j_gene: TRBJ2-7
d_gene: .
abundance: .
v_gene: TRBV6-5
CDR3aa: CASSYLGRVAEQYF
CDR3nt: TGTGCCAGCAGTTACTTGGGCAGGGTAGCCGAGCAGTACTTC

j_gene: TRBJ2-7
d_gene: .
abundance: .
v_gene: TRBV9
CDR3aa: CASSVQQGPLNEQYF
CDR3nt: TGTGCCAGCAGCGTCCAACAGGGCCCTCTAAACGAGCAGTACTTC

j_gene: TRBJ2-1
d_gene: .
abundance: .
v_gene: TRBV4-3
CDR3aa: CASSQLGSGEQFF
CDR3nt: TGCGCCAGCAGCCAACTAGGGAGCGGAGAGCAGTTCTTC

j_gene: TRBJ1-1
d_gene: .
abundance: .
v_gene: TRBV2
CDR3aa: CASSARGGTEAFF
CDR3nt: TGTGCCAGCAGTGCTAGGGGGGGCACTGAAGCTTTCTTT

j_gene: TRBJ2-3
d_gene: .
abundance: .
v_gene: TRBV4-2
CDR3aa: CASSQDGGSTDTQYF
CDR3nt: TGTGCCAGCAGCCAAGACGGTGGTTCCACAGATACGCAGTATTTT

j_gene: TRBJ2-2
d_gene: TRBD1
abundance: .
v_gene: TRBV18
CDR3aa: CASSPPGQGAFGELFF
CDR3nt: TGTGCCAGCTCACCACCGGGACAGGGGGCTTTCGGGGAGCTGTTTTTT

j_gene: TRBJ2-1
d_gene: TRBD2
abundance: .
v_gene: TRBV18
CDR3aa: CASSPLAGEANEQFF
CDR3nt: TGTGCCAGCTCACCACTGGCGGGAGAAGCAAATGAGCAGTTCTTC

j_gene: TRBJ1-2
d_gene: .
abundance: .
v_gene: TRBV6-5
CDR3aa: CASSRQGGVGYTF
CDR3nt: TGTGCCAGCAGCAGGCAGGGTGGGGTTGGCTACACCTTC

j_gene: TRBJ2-3
d_gene: TRBD2
abundance: .
v_gene: TRBV2
CDR3aa: CASTRSGGSADTQYF
CDR3nt: TGTGCCAGCACCCGATCGGGCGGGAGCGCAGATACGCAGTATTTT

j_gene: TRBJ1-1
d_gene: .
abundance: few
v_gene: TRBV23-1
CDR3aa: CASSQSSVPAMNTEAFF
CDR3nt: TGCGCCAGCAGTCAATCGTCGGTCCCTGCCATGAACACTGAAGCTTTCTTT

j_gene: TRBJ1-5
d_gene: TRBD1
abundance: .
v_gene: TRBV10-3
CDR3aa: CAISPGQDNQPQHF
CDR3nt: TGTGCCATCAGTCCGGGACAGGACAATCAGCCCCAGCATTTT

j_gene: TRBJ2-3
d_gene: TRBD2
abundance: .
v_gene: TRBV5-1
CDR3aa: CASSLESGGRDTQYF
CDR3nt: TGCGCCAGCAGCTTGGAAAGCGGGGGGCGGGATACGCAGTATTTT

j_gene: TRBJ2-1
d_gene: TRBD2
abundance: .
v_gene: TRBV11-1
CDR3aa: CASSAGLANEQFF
CDR3nt: TGTGCCAGCAGCGCGGGACTAGCCAATGAGCAGTTCTTC

j_gene: TRBJ2-1
d_gene: .
abundance: .
v_gene: TRBV19
CDR3aa: CASTDIYAEQFF
CDR3nt: TGTGCCAGCACCGACATCTATGCTGAGCAGTTCTTC

j_gene: TRBJ2-1
d_gene: TRBD2
abundance: .
v_gene: TRBV7-2
CDR3aa: CASSFGTSGEQFF
CDR3nt: TGTGCCAGCAGCTTTGGGACTAGCGGTGAGCAGTTCTTC

j_gene: TRBJ1-4
d_gene: TRBD1
abundance: .
v_gene: TRBV9
CDR3aa: CASSLNQGQGSEKLFF
CDR3nt: TGTGCCAGCAGCTTAAACCAAGGACAGGGTAGTGAAAAACTGTTTTTT

j_gene: TRBJ2-2
d_gene: TRBD2
abundance: .
v_gene: TRBV2
CDR3aa: CASRGWTSGKDGELFF
CDR3nt: TGTGCCAGCAGGGGGTGGACTAGCGGGAAGGACGGGGAGCTGTTTTTT

j_gene: TRBJ1-6
d_gene: .
abundance: few
v_gene: TRBV5-1
CDR3aa: CASSAGGGYSPLHF
CDR3nt: TGCGCCAGCAGCGCGGGAGGCGGGTATTCACCCCTCCACTTT

j_gene: TRBJ2-1
d_gene: .
abundance: .
v_gene: TRBV4-3
CDR3aa: CASSPRKGLYNEQFF
CDR3nt: TGCGCCAGCAGCCCCCGTAAGGGACTGTACAATGAGCAGTTCTTC

j_gene: TRBJ2-1
d_gene: .
abundance: .
v_gene: TRBV7-9
CDR3aa: CASSLVAFGSNEQFF
CDR3nt: TGTGCCAGCAGCTTAGTAGCCTTCGGTTCCAATGAGCAGTTCTTC

j_gene: TRBJ2-5
d_gene: TRBD2
abundance: .
v_gene: TRBV7-3
CDR3aa: CASSPGLAGETQYF
CDR3nt: TGTGCCAGCAGCCCCGGACTAGCGGGGGAGACCCAGTACTTC

j_gene: TRBJ2-5
d_gene: TRBD2
abundance: .
v_gene: TRBV7-3
CDR3aa: CASSLRTSGGTKETQYF
CDR3nt: TGTGCCAGCAGCTTAAGGACTAGCGGGGGGACTAAAGAGACCCAGTACTTC

j_gene: TRBJ2-7
d_gene: TRBD1
abundance: .
v_gene: TRBV5-1
CDR3aa: CASSPGTGAHEQYF
CDR3nt: TGCGCCAGCAGCCCGGGGACAGGGGCACACGAGCAGTACTTC

j_gene: TRBJ2-3
d_gene: .
abundance: .
v_gene: TRBV30
CDR3aa: CAWSPGIDTQYF
CDR3nt: TGTGCCTGGAGTCCGGGGATCGATACGCAGTATTTT

j_gene: TRBJ2-2
d_gene: TRBD2
abundance: .
v_gene: TRBV7-9
CDR3aa: CASSSTSGRNTGELFF
CDR3nt: TGTGCCAGCAGCTCCACTAGCGGGAGGAACACCGGGGAGCTGTTTTTT

j_gene: TRBJ1-1
d_gene: .
abundance: once
v_gene: TRBV5-4
CDR3aa: CASSRDKVEAFF
CDR3nt: TGTGCCAGCAGCCGAGACAAGGTTGAAGCTTTCTTT

j_gene: TRBJ2-1
d_gene: TRBD1
abundance: .
v_gene: TRBV7-3
CDR3aa: CASSLNRGHEQFF
CDR3nt: TGTGCCAGCAGCTTAAACAGGGGTCATGAGCAGTTCTTC

j_gene: TRBJ2-1
d_gene: TRBD1
abundance: .
v_gene: TRBV7-2
CDR3aa: CASSRDRGDEQFF
CDR3nt: TGTGCCAGCAGCCGGGACAGGGGCGATGAGCAGTTCTTC

j_gene: TRBJ1-2
d_gene: .
abundance: .
v_gene: TRBV10-3
CDR3aa: CAISEQPNYGYTF
CDR3nt: TGTGCCATCAGTGAACAGCCAAACTATGGCTACACCTTC

j_gene: TRBJ1-2
d_gene: TRBD1
abundance: few
v_gene: TRBV6-5
CDR3aa: CASSYPTGGGNYGYTF
CDR3nt: TGTGCCAGCAGTTACCCGACAGGGGGAGGTAACTATGGCTACACCTTC

j_gene: TRBJ2-5
d_gene: .
abundance: .
v_gene: TRBV4-2
CDR3aa: CASSQVIEETQYF
CDR3nt: TGTGCCAGCAGCCAAGTTATAGAGGAGACCCAGTACTTC

j_gene: TRBJ2-7
d_gene: TRBD2
abundance: .
v_gene: TRBV7-8
CDR3aa: CASTPTSASYEQYF
CDR3nt: TGTGCCAGCACCCCGACTAGCGCCTCCTACGAGCAGTACTTC

j_gene: TRBJ1-2
d_gene: .
abundance: many
v_gene: TRBV6-1
CDR3aa: CASSERSRSGYTF
CDR3nt: TGTGCCAGCAGTGAAAGAAGCAGGTCTGGCTACACCTTC

j_gene: TRBJ2-1
d_gene: TRBD2
abundance: .
v_gene: TRBV2
CDR3aa: CASSRERSGSMNEQFF
CDR3nt: TGTGCCAGCAGTCGCGAAAGGAGCGGGAGTATGAATGAGCAGTTCTTC

j_gene: TRBJ1-4
d_gene: .
abundance: .
v_gene: TRBV27
CDR3aa: CASSSETAEKLFF
CDR3nt: TGTGCCAGCAGTTCCGAGACAGCCGAAAAACTGTTTTTT

j_gene: TRBJ2-2
d_gene: TRBD1
abundance: .
v_gene: TRBV25-1
CDR3aa: CASRGTGGEWVGVLFF
CDR3nt: TGTGCCAGCAGGGGGACAGGGGGCGAGTGGGTGGGGGTGCTGTTTTTT

j_gene: TRBJ2-1
d_gene: TRBD2
abundance: .
v_gene: TRBV29-1
CDR3aa: CSVELGGGQFYNEQFF
CDR3nt: TGCAGCGTTGAATTGGGCGGGGGGCAATTCTACAATGAGCAGTTCTTC

j_gene: TRBJ2-1
d_gene: .
abundance: few
v_gene: TRBV4-3
CDR3aa: CASSQVSQVPYNEQFF
CDR3nt: TGCGCCAGCAGCCAAGTGAGTCAAGTTCCCTACAATGAGCAGTTCTTC

j_gene: TRBJ2-3
d_gene: TRBD1
abundance: .
v_gene: TRBV7-9
CDR3aa: CASSQGDSSTDTQYF
CDR3nt: TGTGCCAGCAGTCAGGGGGACAGTAGCACAGATACGCAGTATTTT

j_gene: TRBJ1-2
d_gene: TRBD1
abundance: .
v_gene: TRBV19
CDR3aa: CASSIWQGGYGYTF
CDR3nt: TGTGCCAGTAGTATCTGGCAGGGGGGTTATGGCTACACCTTC

j_gene: TRBJ2-7
d_gene: .
abundance: .
v_gene: TRBV2
CDR3aa: CASRRLRDGYEQYF
CDR3nt: TGTGCCAGCAGGCGTCTACGGGATGGGTACGAGCAGTACTTC

j_gene: TRBJ2-1
d_gene: .
abundance: .
v_gene: TRBV7-6
CDR3aa: CASSPEGSYNEQFF
CDR3nt: TGTGCCAGCAGCCCCGAGGGCTCCTACAATGAGCAGTTCTTC

j_gene: TRBJ1-1
d_gene: .
abundance: once
v_gene: TRBV2
CDR3aa: CASSEGRGEAFF
CDR3nt: TGTGCCAGCAGTGAAGGCAGGGGCGAAGCTTTCTTT

j_gene: TRBJ2-3
d_gene: .
abundance: .
v_gene: TRBV9
CDR3aa: CASGLSSTDTQYF
CDR3nt: TGTGCCAGTGGACTATCTAGCACAGATACGCAGTATTTT

j_gene: TRBJ2-2
d_gene: .
abundance: .
v_gene: TRBV29-1
CDR3aa: CSVDMGLNTGELFF
CDR3nt: TGCAGCGTTGATATGGGCCTCAACACCGGGGAGCTGTTTTTT

j_gene: TRBJ1-1
d_gene: .
abundance: .
v_gene: TRBV7-3
CDR3aa: CASSLNRNLNTEAFF
CDR3nt: TGTGCCAGCAGCTTGAACAGGAACCTGAACACTGAAGCTTTCTTT

j_gene: TRBJ2-2
d_gene: TRBD2
abundance: .
v_gene: TRBV5-4
CDR3aa: CASSSPQTSGYTGELFF
CDR3nt: TGTGCCAGCAGCTCCCCCCAGACTAGCGGGTACACCGGGGAGCTGTTTTTT

j_gene: TRBJ1-5
d_gene: .
abundance: .
v_gene: TRBV5-4
CDR3aa: CASSQNLGASQPQHF
CDR3nt: TGTGCCAGCAGCCAAAATTTGGGGGCGAGTCAGCCCCAGCATTTT

j_gene: TRBJ2-5
d_gene: TRBD1
abundance: .
v_gene: TRBV7-6
CDR3aa: CASSSYRQQGAEQYF
CDR3nt: TGTGCCAGCAGCTCTTACCGCCAACAGGGGGCTGAGCAGTACTTC

j_gene: TRBJ2-5
d_gene: .
abundance: .
v_gene: TRBV4-2
CDR3aa: CASSQDLRGGQETQYF
CDR3nt: TGTGCCAGCAGCCAAGACTTAAGGGGGGGCCAAGAGACCCAGTACTTC

j_gene: TRBJ2-1
d_gene: TRBD2
abundance: .
v_gene: TRBV30
CDR3aa: CACARTSGRAKQFF
CDR3nt: TGTGCCTGTGCGCGGACTAGCGGGAGGGCCAAGCAGTTCTTC

j_gene: TRBJ2-7
d_gene: .
abundance: .
v_gene: TRBV6-1
CDR3aa: CASSEDYRPYEQYF
CDR3nt: TGTGCCAGCAGTGAAGACTACCGTCCCTACGAGCAGTACTTC

j_gene: TRBJ2-2
d_gene: TRBD2
abundance: .
v_gene: TRBV6-4
CDR3aa: CASRTRIAGGEGELFF
CDR3nt: TGTGCCAGCAGGACTCGGATAGCGGGAGGCGAAGGGGAGCTGTTTTTT

j_gene: TRBJ1-1
d_gene: .
abundance: .
v_gene: TRBV4-2
CDR3aa: CASHGFGKATEAFF
CDR3nt: TGTGCCAGCCACGGCTTCGGGAAGGCCACTGAAGCTTTCTTT

j_gene: TRBJ1-5
d_gene: .
abundance: .
v_gene: TRBV2
CDR3aa: CASSYGRGVGPQHF
CDR3nt: TGTGCCAGCAGTTACGGACGGGGAGTCGGACCCCAGCATTTT